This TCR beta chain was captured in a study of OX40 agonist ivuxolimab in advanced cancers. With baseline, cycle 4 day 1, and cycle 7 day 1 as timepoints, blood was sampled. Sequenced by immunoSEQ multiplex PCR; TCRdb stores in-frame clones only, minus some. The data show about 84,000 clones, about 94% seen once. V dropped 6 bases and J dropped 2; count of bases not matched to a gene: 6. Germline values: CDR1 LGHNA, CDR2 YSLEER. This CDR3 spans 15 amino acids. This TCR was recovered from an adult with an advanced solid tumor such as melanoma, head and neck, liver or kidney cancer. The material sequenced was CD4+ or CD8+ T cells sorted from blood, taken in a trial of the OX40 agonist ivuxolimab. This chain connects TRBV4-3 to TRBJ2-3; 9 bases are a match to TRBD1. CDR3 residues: CASSRGQGYTDTQYF. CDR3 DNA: TGCGCCAGCAGTCGGGGACAGGGATACACAGATACGCAGTATTTT.